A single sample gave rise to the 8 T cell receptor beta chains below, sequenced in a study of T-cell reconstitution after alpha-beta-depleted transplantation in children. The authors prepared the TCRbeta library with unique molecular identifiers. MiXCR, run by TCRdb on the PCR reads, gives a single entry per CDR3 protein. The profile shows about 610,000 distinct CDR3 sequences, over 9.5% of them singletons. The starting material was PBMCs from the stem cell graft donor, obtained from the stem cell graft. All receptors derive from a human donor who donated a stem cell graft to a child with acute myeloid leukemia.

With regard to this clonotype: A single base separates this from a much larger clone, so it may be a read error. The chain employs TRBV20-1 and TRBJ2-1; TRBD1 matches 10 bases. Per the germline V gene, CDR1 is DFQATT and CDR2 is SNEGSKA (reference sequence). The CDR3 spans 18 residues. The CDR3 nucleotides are TGCTGTGCTCGGAAAGACAGGGGGCTAGCGCACTCCTACAATGAGCAGTTCTTC. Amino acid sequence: CCARKDRGLAHSYNEQFF.

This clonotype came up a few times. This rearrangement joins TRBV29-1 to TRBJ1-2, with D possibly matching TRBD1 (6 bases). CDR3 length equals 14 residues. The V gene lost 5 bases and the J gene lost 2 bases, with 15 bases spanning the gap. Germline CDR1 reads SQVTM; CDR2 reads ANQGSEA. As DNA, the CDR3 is TGCAGCGTTACCGACCTGACAGGAAACTATGGCTACACCTTC. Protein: CSVTDLTGNYGYTF.

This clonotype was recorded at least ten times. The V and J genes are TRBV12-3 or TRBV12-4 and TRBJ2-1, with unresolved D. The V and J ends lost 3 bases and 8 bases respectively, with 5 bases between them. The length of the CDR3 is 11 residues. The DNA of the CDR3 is TGTGCCAGCAGTTTTGGCGATGAGCAGTTCTTC. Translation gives CASSFGDEQFF.

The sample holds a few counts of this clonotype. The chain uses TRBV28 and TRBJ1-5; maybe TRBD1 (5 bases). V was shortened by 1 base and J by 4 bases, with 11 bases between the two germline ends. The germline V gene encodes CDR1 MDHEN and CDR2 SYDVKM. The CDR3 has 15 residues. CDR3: CASSLSAGRNQPQHF. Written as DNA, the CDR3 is TGTGCCAGCAGTTTATCGGCAGGGAGGAATCAGCCCCAGCATTTT.

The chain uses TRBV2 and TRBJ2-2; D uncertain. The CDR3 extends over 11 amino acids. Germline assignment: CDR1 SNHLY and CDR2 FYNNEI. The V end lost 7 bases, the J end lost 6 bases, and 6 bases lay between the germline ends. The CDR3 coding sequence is TGTGCCAGCAAAGGAGCCGGGGAGCTGTTTTTT. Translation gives CASKGAGELFF.

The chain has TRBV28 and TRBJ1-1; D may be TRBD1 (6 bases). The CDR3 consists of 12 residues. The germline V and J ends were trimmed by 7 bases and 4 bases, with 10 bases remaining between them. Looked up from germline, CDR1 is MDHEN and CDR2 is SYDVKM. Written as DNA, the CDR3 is TGTGCCAGCAAGGGGGTTAGCACTGAAGCTTTCTTT. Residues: CASKGVSTEAFF.

In nucleotides, the CDR3 is TGTGCCAGCAGTGCGGGACTAGCGGGAGGGTCTCGGAGCTCCTACAATGAGCAGTTCTTC. Translation gives CASSAGLAGGSRSSYNEQFF. The chain employs TRBV25-1 and TRBJ2-1, with 16 bases fitting TRBD2. The CDR3 is made up of 20 amino acids. J was trimmed by 0 bases and V by 4 bases; bases with no gene match: 9. CDR1 MGHDK and CDR2 SYGVNS come from the germline V gene.

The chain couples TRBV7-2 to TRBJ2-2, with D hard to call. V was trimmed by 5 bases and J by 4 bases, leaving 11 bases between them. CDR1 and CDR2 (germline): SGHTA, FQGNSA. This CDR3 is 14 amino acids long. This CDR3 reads CASSPLSSTGELFF. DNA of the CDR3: TGTGCCAGCAGCCCTCTTTCCTCCACCGGGGAGCTGTTTTTT.